The clone carrying this T cell receptor (beta chain) was detected only once. Germline CDR1 reads LNHDA; CDR2 reads SQIVND (reference sequence). The CDR3 runs to 15 residues. With 6 bases clipped from V and 4 bases from J, the junction kept 9 bases outside the gene matches. The sample originates from a study of blood T cell repertoires in COVID-19. Study at large: Nucleic acid was either cDNA or gDNA, and it came from T cells, B-cell-depleted T cells, or PBMCs.

In the study's own analysis: Estimation of nucleated cell counts was performed using reference gene primer amplification. TCRdb keeps only in-frame clones here, not all; method: immunoSEQ multiplex PCR. The V and J calls and clone size come from that table; D and trimming were worked out from the DNA. The repertoire holds under 50,000 clones, 80% to 90% seen once, with about 14% in the top ten. The sequenced material came from peripheral blood. The clonotype was recovered from a man aged 65 to 79 with active COVID-19. The chain links TRBV19 to TRBJ1-2, with 9 positions matching TRBD1. The CDR3, as DNA: TGTGCCAGTAGAAGACAGGGGGGGGACTCCTATGGCTACACCTTC. Amino acids: CASRRQGGDSYGYTF.